A single sample is the source of the 13 T cell receptor beta chains below, sequenced in a study of metastatic and nonmetastatic thyroid tumors. TCRdb called clones again from the PCR reads with MiXCR. Among around 30,000 clones, less than 14% were seen once, and the ten largest hold 15% to 20%. Each patient went into thyroid surgery without having received any treatment. Sequenced: blood. Every receptor here comes from a female donor with papillary thyroid cancer or a benign thyroid nodule (not recorded which). Some clones in this sample may be carry-over from other donors' samples.

V usage is TRBV3-1 and J usage is TRBJ2-5, with TRBD2 identical over 7 bases. Germline V gene data show CDR1 as LGHDT and CDR2 as YNNKEL (reference sequence). V lost 3 bases to trimming and J lost 2 bases; unmatched junction nucleotides: 18. The CDR3 loop spans 19 amino acids. This CDR3 is CASSQIRDAGEVGQETQYF. DNA of the CDR3: TGTGCCAGCAGCCAGATTAGGGACGCGGGAGAGGTTGGTCAAGAGACCCAGTACTTC.

This clone occurred many times. The chain links TRBV2 to TRBJ1-1; the match to TRBD1 covers 8 bases. V lost 6 bases and J lost 1; bases outside the gene matches: 1. Germline lookup yields CDR1 SNHLY and CDR2 FYNNEI. The CDR3 consists of 13 residues. The CDR3 is CASRDRENTEAFF. The CDR3 nucleotides read TGTGCCAGCAGGGACAGGGAGAACACTGAAGCTTTCTTT.

Many counts were recorded for this clone. The genes are TRBV2 and TRBJ2-6; a weak D match, TRBD2 (6 bases). There are 17 residues in the CDR3. V was trimmed by 2 bases and J by 0 bases, leaving 11 bases between them. Per the germline V gene, CDR1 is SNHLY and CDR2 is FYNNEI. DNA for the CDR3: TGTGCCAGCAGTGAAAATCCGCGGGGCTCTGGGGCCAACGTCCTGACTTTC. Translation gives CASSENPRGSGANVLTF.

This clone was picked up a small number of times. The chain recombines TRBV2 with TRBJ2-1; 9 nucleotides line up with TRBD2. J lost 3 bases, V lost 11 bases, and 8 bases had no gene match. Germline CDR1 SNHLY, CDR2 FYNNEI. The CDR3 totals 14 residues. The CDR3 spells CASERGDYYNEQFF. The CDR3 region has the DNA TGTGCCTCCGAGCGGGGGGACTACTACAATGAGCAGTTCTTC.

This clone has a count of ten or more. The rearrangement uses TRBV7-3 and TRBJ2-5; 11 bases match TRBD1. The germline CDR1 and CDR2 sequences are SGHTA and FQGTGA. The CDR3 runs 14 residues. V lost 3 bases and J lost 4; bases outside the gene matches: 1. CDR3 in DNA: TGTGCCAGCAGCTTGGACAGGGGGCGAGAGACCCAGTACTTC. Its protein product is CASSLDRGRETQYF.

There are many counts of this clone. The V and J genes are TRBV29-1 and TRBJ2-1, with D perhaps given as TRBD1 or TRBD2 (5 bases each). Trimming pared 0 bases from V and 7 bases from J, leaving 22 bases between. Germline V gives CDR1 SQVTM, CDR2 ANQGSEA. This CDR3 has 17 residues. The CDR3 protein is CSVEDRKGTLSINEQFF. The CDR3 region has the DNA TGCAGCGTTGAAGATCGAAAGGGGACCCTAAGCATAAATGAGCAGTTCTTC.

This clone showed up many times. This chain links TRBV6-5 with TRBJ2-6; 9 bases are a match to TRBD1. CDR1 and CDR2 from the germline V gene are MNHEY and SVGAGI. The CDR3 extends over 17 amino acids. Unmatched junction bases numbered 4, after V lost 2 bases and J lost 2 bases. The CDR3 sequence is CASSYGRDRAGANVLTF. The CDR3 DNA reads TGTGCCAGCAGTTACGGACGGGACAGGGCTGGGGCCAACGTCCTGACTTTC.

At least ten counts were recorded for this clone. This rearrangement joins TRBV24-1 to TRBJ1-2, with D uncertain. Per germline, CDR1 KGHDR and CDR2 SFDVKD. This CDR3 has 12 amino acids. Trimming pared 9 bases from V and 8 bases from J, leaving 15 bases between. The DNA of the CDR3 is TGTGCCACCGCAGGACCCGAGAGGGGCTACACCTTC. Translating it yields CATAGPERGYTF.

This clone occurred many times. The rearrangement uses TRBV7-2 and TRBJ2-5; D tentatively reads TRBD1 or TRBD2 (5 bases each). The germline V and J ends were trimmed by 4 bases and 5 bases, with 14 bases remaining between them. Per the germline V gene, CDR1 is SGHTA and CDR2 is FQGNSA. The CDR3 runs to 14 residues. The CDR3 reads CASSSGTGVETQYF. CDR3 nucleotide sequence: TGTGCCAGCAGCTCCGGGACCGGGGTCGAGACCCAGTACTTC.

This clone was seen many times. The chain is built from TRBV10-1 and TRBJ1-1; D perhaps matches TRBD1 (5 bases). CDR1 and CDR2 from the germline V gene are WNHNN and SYGVQD (reference sequence). This CDR3 spans 14 amino acids. V shed 4 bases and J shed 6 bases, with 15 bases lying between them. The CDR3 DNA reads TGCGCCAGCAGTGTCGGAGGGGAGAGACCTGAAGCTTTCTTT. Translated: CASSVGGERPEAFF.

This clone has a count of ten or more. The chain joins TRBV7-2 to TRBJ1-1; a weak D match, TRBD1 (5 bases). In germline, CDR1 is SGHTA, CDR2 FQGNSA. The length of the CDR3 is 13 residues. The ends were cut back, 6 bases at V and 4 bases at J, with 12 bases in the middle. The CDR3: CASSGAAGTEAFF. CDR3 DNA: TGTGCCAGCAGTGGGGCAGCGGGCACTGAAGCTTTCTTT.

In its sample, this clone was seen many times. This chain uses TRBV20-1 with TRBJ2-3, with a tentative D call TRBD2 (5 bases). The length of the CDR3 is 12 residues. From germline, CDR1 is DFQATT and CDR2 SNEGSKA (reference sequence). V shed 5 bases and J shed 1 base, with 7 bases lying between them. The CDR3 DNA reads TGCAGTGCTTCCGGGGGCACAGATACGCAGTATTTT. Translated: CSASGGTDTQYF.

The sample holds a few counts of this clone. The chain is built from TRBV6-1 and TRBJ1-2; TRBD1 aligns across 8 bases. Germline loops: CDR1 MNHNS, CDR2 SASEGT. J lost 7 bases, V lost 5 bases, and 6 bases had no gene match. The CDR3 spans 13 residues. CDR3 amino acids: CASSRDRGRGYTF. In DNA, the CDR3 is TGTGCCAGCAGTCGAGACAGGGGACGTGGCTACACCTTC.